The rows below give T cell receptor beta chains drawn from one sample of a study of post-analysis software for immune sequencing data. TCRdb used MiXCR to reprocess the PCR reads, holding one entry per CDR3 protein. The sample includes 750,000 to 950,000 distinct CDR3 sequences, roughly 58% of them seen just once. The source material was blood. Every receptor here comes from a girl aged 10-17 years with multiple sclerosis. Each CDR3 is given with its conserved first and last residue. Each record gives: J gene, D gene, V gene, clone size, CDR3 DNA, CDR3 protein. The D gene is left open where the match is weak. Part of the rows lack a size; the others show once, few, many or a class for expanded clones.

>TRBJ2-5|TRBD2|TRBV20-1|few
TGCAGTGCTAGATCGATTAGCGGGGGGCGGGAGTACTTC
CSARSISGGREYF
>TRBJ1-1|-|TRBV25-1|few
TGTGCCAGCAAAGGGTACACTGAAGCTTTCTTT
CASKGYTEAFF
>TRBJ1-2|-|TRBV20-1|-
-
CSAVGMGARANTF
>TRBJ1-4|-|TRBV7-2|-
TGTGCCAGCAGCTCAGATAGACAGTCGTCTAATGAAAAACTGTTTTTT
CASSSDRQSSNEKLFF
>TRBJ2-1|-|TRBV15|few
TGTGCCACCAGCAGAGATTACACCCACAATGAGCAGTTCTTC
CATSRDYTHNEQFF
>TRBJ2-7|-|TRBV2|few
TGTGCCAGCAACCAACTCTACGAGCAGTACTTC
CASNQLYEQYF
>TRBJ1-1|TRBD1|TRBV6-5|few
TGTGCCAGCAGCTATAACGCTCCCGGGACAGGAGGCGCCACTGAAGCTTTCTTT
CASSYNAPGTGGATEAFF
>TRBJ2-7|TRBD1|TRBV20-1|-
TGCAGTGCTAGGCCGGGACAGGGCTTCTACGAGCAGTACTTC
CSARPGQGFYEQYF
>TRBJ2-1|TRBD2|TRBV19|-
TGTGCCAGTAGTATTGGTGTAGCGGGAGTCTACAATGAGCAGTTCTTC
CASSIGVAGVYNEQFF
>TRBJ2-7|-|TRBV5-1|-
TGCGCCAGCTGCATCAGGACAGAGAGCTCCTACGAGCAGTACTTC
CASCIRTESSYEQYF